The present T cell receptor (delta chain) was sequenced within a study of Vδ1+ human thymocytes. Findings of the study overall: In the thymus, TRG and TRD repertoires looked highly polyclonal with Gaussian CDR3 lengths.

RNA was extracted from the cells and then reverse transcribed. Multiplex PCR used pooled V-gene forward primers and a constant-region reverse primer to amplify CDR3s. TCRdb redid the clone calls on the multiplex PCR reads with CATT. The sample includes some 54,000 delta-chain clones, around a sixth of them seen just once. Turning to this clone: No antigen is known for it.

The germline gives CDR1 TSWWSYY, CDR2 QGS. This CDR3 comprises 20 residues. J was trimmed by 1 base and V by 4 bases; bases with no gene match: 16. The genes are TRDV1 and TRDJ1; 12 bases line up with TRDD3. Input material: Vdelta1+ gamma-delta thymocytes from the thymus. Subset specified: FACS-sorted CD3+ TCRalphabeta- TCRVdelta1+ TCRVdelta2- thymocytes. This TCR was recovered from a boy younger than two who had congenital heart surgery. The CDR3 sequence: CALGVSFPCLGDTATDKLIF. In DNA, the CDR3 is TGTGCTCTTGGGGTGTCTTTTCCCTGCCTGGGGGATACGGCCACCGATAAACTCATCTTT.